This entry lists 27 T cell receptor beta chains sequenced from one sample in a study of Graves' ophthalmopathy and Graves' hyperthyroidism. RNA transcripts were the source from which TCR beta CDR3 regions were amplified. RT-PCR in the first round used HTBI primers; a second-round multiplex PCR followed. TCRdb fed the multiplex PCR reads into MiXCR, producing one record per CDR3 protein. This table has 1 million to 1.3 million distinct CDR3 sequences, 36% appearing once. The sample taken for sequencing was peripheral blood or thyroid tissue (not recorded which). These receptors originate from an adult man with Graves' hyperthyroidism.

In nucleotides, the CDR3 is TGTGCCAGCAGTGAATCAGGACAGGGGCCTGGATGGCCCCAGCATTTT. Translating it yields CASSESGQGPGWPQHF. This chain joins TRBV25-1 and TRBJ1-5, with 9 nucleotides matching TRBD1. Germline V gene data show CDR1 as MGHDK and CDR2 as SYGVNS. The CDR3 spans 16 residues. V was clipped by 1 base and J by 9 bases; unmatched bases: 10.

The rearrangement joins TRBV10-2 to TRBJ1-5; D ambiguous. The CDR3 covers 14 residues. V gave up 4 bases and J gave up 6 bases, with 13 bases separating them. The germline V gene encodes CDR1 WSHSY and CDR2 SAAADI. This CDR3 is CASSAGLYSQPQHF. In nucleotides, the CDR3 is TGCGCCAGCAGTGCCGGACTTTATAGTCAGCCCCAGCATTTT.

This clonotype was seen ten or more times. The chain uses TRBV7-2 and TRBJ1-2; D not certain. The CDR3 spans 13 residues. Germline CDR1 is SGHTA and CDR2 is FQGNSA. The V end lost 5 bases, the J end lost 8 bases, and 15 bases lay between the germline ends. CDR3 sequence reads: CASSLQELWGYTF. In DNA, the CDR3 is TGTGCCAGCAGCCTTCAGGAACTATGGGGCTACACCTTC.

This clonotype has a handful of counts. This rearrangement joins TRBV2 to TRBJ2-5; D unresolved. The V and J ends lost 5 bases and 4 bases respectively, with 8 bases between them. This CDR3 is built from 12 residues. CDR1 and CDR2 from the germline V gene are SNHLY and FYNNEI. The CDR3 coding sequence is TGTGCCAGCAGTACTTGGAGAGAGACCCAGTACTTC. Protein product: CASSTWRETQYF.

This clonotype was recorded many times. The genes are TRBV6-4 and TRBJ1-1; no reliable D call. Germline loops: CDR1 MRHNA, CDR2 SNTAGT. The germline V and J ends were trimmed by 4 bases and 0 bases, with 12 bases remaining between them. The length of the CDR3 is 15 residues. The CDR3 DNA reads TGTGCCAGCAGTGCAAGCGACGGCCTGAACACTGAAGCTTTCTTT. This encodes CASSASDGLNTEAFF.

This chain connects TRBV12-3 or TRBV12-4 to TRBJ1-2, with TRBD1 identical over 8 bases. J lost 4 bases, V lost 6 bases, and 10 bases had no gene match. The CDR3 contains 15 residues. As DNA, the CDR3 is TGTGCCAGCAGCCAACCAGACAGGGGAGGCTATGGCTACACCTTC. It specifies CASSQPDRGGYGYTF.

The chain couples TRBV28 to TRBJ1-2; 7 nucleotides line up with TRBD1. This CDR3 contains 11 residues. Trimming removed 5 bases from V and 10 bases from J; junction bases left unmatched: 4. The germline gives CDR1 MDHEN, CDR2 SYDVKM. CDR3 nucleotides: TGTGCCAGCAGTATACAGGGGCACTACACCTTC. It codes for CASSIQGHYTF.

This clonotype was found a few times. This chain joins TRBV6-1 and TRBJ1-2; TRBD1 aligns across 7 bases. The germline V gene encodes CDR1 MNHNS and CDR2 SASEGT. The CDR3 has 13 residues. With 3 bases clipped from V and 10 bases from J, the junction kept 8 bases outside the gene matches. The CDR3 protein is CASSDPQGEVYTF. The DNA of the CDR3 is TGTGCCAGCAGTGACCCGCAGGGGGAAGTCTACACCTTC.

The chain combines TRBV7-9 with TRBJ2-7; TRBD2 is a possible D gene (5 bases). Germline CDR1 reads SEHNR; CDR2 reads FQNEAQ (reference sequence). The CDR3 is 13 residues long. The germline V and J ends were trimmed by 5 bases and 7 bases, with 15 bases remaining between them. The CDR3 coding sequence is TGTGCCAGCAGCGCGGGCTCATACTATGAGCAGTACTTC. Translating it yields CASSAGSYYEQYF.

As concerns this clonotype: One end of the junction does not line up with germline, which may come from a read error. V gene TRBV4-1 combines with J gene TRBJ2-5, with a weak D call TRBD2 (5 bases). CDR1 and CDR2 from the germline V gene are MGHRA and YSYEKL. This CDR3 region has 13 residues. CDR3 bases: TGCGCCAGCAGCCGTAATAGCGATAACGAGCAGTGCTTC. As protein: CASSRNSDNEQCF.

The table lists this clonotype with many counts. The CDR3 DNA is TGTGCCAGCAGTTTGAACCTGGATGTGGAGACCCAGTACTTC. As protein: CASSLNLDVETQYF. V usage is TRBV12-3 or TRBV12-4 and J usage is TRBJ2-5; no definite D call. The CDR3 length is 14 residues. The germline V and J ends were trimmed by 3 bases and 5 bases, with 13 bases remaining between them.

The chain combines TRBV7-2 with TRBJ2-5; 8 bases line up with TRBD1. CDR1 is SGHTA, CDR2 FQGNSA, per germline. V shed 5 bases and J 1 base; nucleotides not matched to a gene: 9. This CDR3 region has 16 residues. CDR3 loop: CASSPNHRGSQETQYF. The CDR3 DNA follows: TGTGCCAGCAGCCCAAACCACAGGGGGAGCCAAGAGACCCAGTACTTC.

J is TRBJ1-1 and V is TRBV2; the D gene is possibly TRBD1 (5 bases). The CDR3 consists of 13 residues. Looked up from germline, CDR1 is SNHLY and CDR2 is FYNNEI. The V end lost 9 bases, the J end lost 5 bases, and 16 bases lay between the germline ends. The CDR3 DNA reads as TGTGCCAGTAGGCGGGAGGGGAAGACTGAAGCTTTCTTT. Amino acid sequence: CASRREGKTEAFF.

The chain carries TRBV7-8 and TRBJ2-5; 16 bases are shared with TRBD2. Germline loops: CDR1 SGHVS, CDR2 FQNEAQ. V gave up 5 bases and J gave up 4 bases; unmatched junction bases: 7. The CDR3 is made up of 17 amino acids. The CDR3 DNA sequence: TGTGCCAGCAGCCAGGGACTAGCGGGGGGGGTGGGAGAGACCCAGTACTTC. Protein: CASSQGLAGGVGETQYF.

This clonotype showed up many times. The V call is TRBV5-1, the J call TRBJ1-2, with a tentative D call TRBD1 (6 bases). The CDR3 length is 16 residues. CDR1 is SGHRS, CDR2 YFSETQ, per germline. With 0 bases removed from V and 0 bases from J, the gap between germline ends came to 12 bases. The CDR3 sequence: CASSLAWTDPNYGYTF. CDR3 DNA sequence: TGCGCCAGCAGCTTGGCCTGGACAGATCCTAACTATGGCTACACCTTC. The full variable domain, its missing parts supplied by reference TRBV5-1 and TRBJ1-2, is KAGVTQTPRYLIKTRGQQVTLSCSPISGHRSVSWYQQTPGQGLQFLFEYFSETQRNKGNFPGRFSGRQFSNSRSEMNVSTLELGDSALYLCASSLAWTDPNYGYTFGSGTRLTVV.

Only a few counts were recorded for this clonotype. This chain joins TRBV7-2 and TRBJ2-7, with a possible D match to TRBD2 (5 bases). Trimming left V 5 bases short and J 2 bases short, with 13 bases between. Germline V gene data show CDR1 as SGHTA and CDR2 as FQGNSA. This CDR3 is 14 amino acids long. CDR3 sequence (DNA): TGTGCCAGCAGCCCGGGATTCGGAGCCTACGAGCAGTACTTC. Translating gives CASSPGFGAYEQYF.

The chain carries TRBV4-3 and TRBJ2-2, with a tentative D call TRBD2 (5 bases). Trimming shortened V by 4 bases and J by 1 base, and 19 bases separated the two germline ends. The germline gives CDR1 LGHNA, CDR2 YSLEER. This CDR3 comprises 18 residues. The CDR3 DNA sequence: TGCGCCAGCAGCCCTAGCTACGCTTTCAGCGGGAACACCGGGGAGCTGTTTTTT. Translated, it gives CASSPSYAFSGNTGELFF.

This chain joins TRBV7-3 and TRBJ1-6; TRBD1 matches 7 bases. This CDR3 contains 18 residues. J gave up 4 bases and V 2 bases, and 11 bases lay outside the gene matches. From germline, CDR1 is SGHTA and CDR2 FQGTGA. The CDR3 reads CASSLPHQTGQYNSPLHF. As DNA, the CDR3 is TGTGCCAGCAGCTTACCCCATCAGACAGGGCAGTATAATTCACCCCTCCACTTT.

The chain couples TRBV5-1 to TRBJ1-4, with D hard to call. Germline V lookup: CDR1 SGHRS, CDR2 YFSETQ. The length of the CDR3 is 15 residues. Trimming removed 5 bases from V and 1 base from J, with 12 bases in between. CDR3 in amino acids: CASSEASGTNEKLFF. CDR3 DNA: TGCGCCAGCAGTGAAGCTAGTGGAACTAATGAAAAACTGTTTTTT. The full variable domain, completed using reference TRBV5-1 and TRBJ1-4, is KAGVTQTPRYLIKTRGQQVTLSCSPISGHRSVSWYQQTPGQGLQFLFEYFSETQRNKGNFPGRFSGRQFSNSRSEMNVSTLELGDSALYLCASSEASGTNEKLFFGSGTQLSVL.

This clonotype was recorded many times. This chain connects TRBV5-1 to TRBJ1-4; D is ambiguous. The CDR3 spans 15 residues. V gave up 0 bases and J gave up 7 bases, with 13 bases separating them. CDR1 is SGHRS and CDR2 is YFSETQ in the germline V gene. In DNA form, the CDR3 reads TGCGCCAGCAGCTTGGATCCGGGGTCGAGTGAAAAACTGTTTTTT. This gives the protein CASSLDPGSSEKLFF.

The chain is built from TRBV10-3 and TRBJ2-7; 10 positions agree with TRBD2. The CDR3 runs to 14 residues. Losses at the gene ends were 7 bases for V and 4 bases for J; bases not matched to a gene: 7. Per the germline V gene, CDR1 is ENHRY and CDR2 is SYGVKD. In DNA, the CDR3 is TGTGCCATCACCCCCGGGACTAGCGTTTACGAGCAGTACTTC. Encoded protein: CAITPGTSVYEQYF.

The V and J genes are TRBV20-1 and TRBJ1-2; D gene unclear. Germline V lookup: CDR1 DFQATT, CDR2 SNEGSKA (reference sequence). This CDR3 contains 11 residues. Trimming pared 3 bases from V and 10 bases from J, leaving 12 bases between. In nucleotides, the CDR3 is TGCAGTGCTAGTGGCCCGGTAGTCTACACCTTC. As protein: CSASGPVVYTF.

To note about this clonotype: Being one base from a much bigger clone, this may be a read error. The chain is built from TRBV7-2 and TRBJ2-7, with D possibly being TRBD2 (6 bases). The germline CDR1 and CDR2 sequences are SGHTA and FQGNSA. Trimming stripped 5 bases from V and 3 bases from J, with 14 bases between. This CDR3 contains 14 residues. The chain's CDR3 is CASSKGRGIYEQYF. CDR3 nucleotide sequence: TGTGCCAGCAGCAAGGGACGGGGGATCTACGAGCAGTACTTC.

The table lists this clonotype with a few counts. The chain joins TRBV7-9 to TRBJ1-1; 8 bases match TRBD1. With 5 bases clipped from V and 1 base from J, the junction kept 3 bases outside the gene matches. CDR3 size: 14 residues. CDR1 SEHNR and CDR2 FQNEAQ come from the germline V gene (reference sequence). The CDR3 sequence is CASSHRGTNTEAFF. The CDR3, as DNA: TGTGCCAGCAGCCACAGGGGGACGAACACTGAAGCTTTCTTT.

This clonotype has a count of ten or more. The chain has TRBV2 and TRBJ1-2; 9 nucleotides agree with TRBD1. Germline values: CDR1 SNHLY, CDR2 FYNNEI. The trim removed 7 bases at V and 7 bases at J, leaving 1 base unmatched. This CDR3 is 11 amino acids long. The CDR3, as DNA: TGTGCCAGCAACAGGGGGCTTGGCTACACCTTC. This codes for CASNRGLGYTF.

V usage is TRBV6-5 and J usage is TRBJ1-1; D not resolved. The CDR3 runs to 16 residues. The germline V gene has CDR1 MNHEY and CDR2 SVGAGI. The V and J ends lost 0 bases and 1 base respectively, with 12 bases between them. The CDR3, as DNA: TGTGCCAGCAGTTACTCTGTTGGCACCGCGAACACTGAAGCTTTCTTT. Residues: CASSYSVGTANTEAFF.

The V gene is TRBV27, the J gene TRBJ2-7; possibly TRBD1 for D (6 bases). Germline loops: CDR1 MNHEY, CDR2 SMNVEV (reference sequence). The CDR3 is 13 amino acids. The V gene lost 4 bases and the J gene lost 6 bases, with 13 bases spanning the gap. The CDR3 spells CASSSSGVVEQYF. As DNA, the CDR3 is TGTGCCAGCAGTTCTTCAGGGGTTGTCGAGCAGTACTTC.